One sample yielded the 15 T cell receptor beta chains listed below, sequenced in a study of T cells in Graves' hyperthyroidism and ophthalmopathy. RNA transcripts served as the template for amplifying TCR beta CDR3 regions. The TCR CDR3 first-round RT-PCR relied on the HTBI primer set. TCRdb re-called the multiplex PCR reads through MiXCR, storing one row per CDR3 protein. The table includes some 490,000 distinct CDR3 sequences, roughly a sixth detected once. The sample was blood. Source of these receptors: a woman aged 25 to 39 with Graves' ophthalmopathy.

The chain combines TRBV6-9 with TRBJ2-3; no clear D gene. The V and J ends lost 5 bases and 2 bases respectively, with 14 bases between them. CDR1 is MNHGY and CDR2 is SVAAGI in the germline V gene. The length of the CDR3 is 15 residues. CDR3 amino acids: CASSLYRPNTDTQYF. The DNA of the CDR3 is TGTGCCAGCAGTCTATACCGTCCGAACACAGATACGCAGTATTTT.

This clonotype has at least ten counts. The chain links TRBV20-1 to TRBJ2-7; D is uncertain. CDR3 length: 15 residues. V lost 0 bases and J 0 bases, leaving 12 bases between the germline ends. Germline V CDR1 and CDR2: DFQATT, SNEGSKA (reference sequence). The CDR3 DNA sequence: TGCAGTGCTAGAGATCCAACACAGAGCTCCTACGAGCAGTACTTC. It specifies CSARDPTQSSYEQYF.

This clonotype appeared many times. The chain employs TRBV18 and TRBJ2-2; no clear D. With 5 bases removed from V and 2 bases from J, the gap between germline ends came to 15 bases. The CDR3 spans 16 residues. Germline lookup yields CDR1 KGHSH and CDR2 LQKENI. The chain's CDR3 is CASSSMIQTNTGELFF. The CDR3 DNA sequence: TGTGCCAGCTCATCAATGATACAGACAAACACCGGGGAGCTGTTTTTT.

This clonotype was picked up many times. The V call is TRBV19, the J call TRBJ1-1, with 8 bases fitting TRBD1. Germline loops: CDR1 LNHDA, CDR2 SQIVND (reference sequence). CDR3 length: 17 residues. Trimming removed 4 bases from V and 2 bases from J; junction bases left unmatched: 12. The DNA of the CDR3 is TGTGCCAGTAGTACCGGTCCCGGGACAGGATCCAACACTGAAGCTTTCTTT. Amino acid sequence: CASSTGPGTGSNTEAFF. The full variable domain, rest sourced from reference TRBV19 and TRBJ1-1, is DGGITQSPKYLFRKEGQNVTLSCEQNLNHDAMYWYRQDPGQGLRLIYYSQIVNDFQKGDIAEGYSVSREKKESFPLTVTSAQKNPTAFYLCASSTGPGTGSNTEAFFGQGTRLTVV.

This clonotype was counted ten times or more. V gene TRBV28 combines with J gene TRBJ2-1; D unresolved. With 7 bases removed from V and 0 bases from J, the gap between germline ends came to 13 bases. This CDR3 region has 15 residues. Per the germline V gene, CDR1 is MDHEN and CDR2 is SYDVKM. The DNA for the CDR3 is TGTGCCAGCACCATTGACTGGAGCTCCTACAATGAGCAGTTCTTC. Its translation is CASTIDWSSYNEQFF.

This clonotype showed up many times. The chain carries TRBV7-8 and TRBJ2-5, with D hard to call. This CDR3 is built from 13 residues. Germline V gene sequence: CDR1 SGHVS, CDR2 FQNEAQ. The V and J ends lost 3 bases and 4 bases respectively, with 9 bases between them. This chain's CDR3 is CASSFWSPETQYF. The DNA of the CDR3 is TGTGCCAGCAGCTTCTGGTCCCCAGAGACCCAGTACTTC.

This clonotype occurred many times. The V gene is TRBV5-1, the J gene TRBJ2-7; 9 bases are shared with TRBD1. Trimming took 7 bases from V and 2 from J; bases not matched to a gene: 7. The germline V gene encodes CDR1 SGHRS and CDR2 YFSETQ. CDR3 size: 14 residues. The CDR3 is CASHRGQGTYEQYF. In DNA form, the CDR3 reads TGCGCCAGCCATAGGGGACAGGGAACCTACGAGCAGTACTTC. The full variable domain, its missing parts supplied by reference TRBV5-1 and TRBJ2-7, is KAGVTQTPRYLIKTRGQQVTLSCSPISGHRSVSWYQQTPGQGLQFLFEYFSETQRNKGNFPGRFSGRQFSNSRSEMNVSTLELGDSALYLCASHRGQGTYEQYFGPGTRLTVT.

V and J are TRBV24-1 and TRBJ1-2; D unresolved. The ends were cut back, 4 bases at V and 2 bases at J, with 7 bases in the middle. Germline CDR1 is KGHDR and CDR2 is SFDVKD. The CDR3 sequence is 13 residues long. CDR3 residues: CATSERANYGYTF. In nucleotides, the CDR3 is TGTGCCACCAGTGAGCGGGCCAACTATGGCTACACCTTC.

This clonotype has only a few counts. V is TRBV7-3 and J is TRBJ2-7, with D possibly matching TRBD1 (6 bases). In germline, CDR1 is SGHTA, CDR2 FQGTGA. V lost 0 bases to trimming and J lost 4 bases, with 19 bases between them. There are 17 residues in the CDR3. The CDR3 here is CASSLTHAYRAPYEQYF. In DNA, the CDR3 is TGTGCCAGCAGCTTAACTCATGCGTACAGGGCACCTTACGAGCAGTACTTC.

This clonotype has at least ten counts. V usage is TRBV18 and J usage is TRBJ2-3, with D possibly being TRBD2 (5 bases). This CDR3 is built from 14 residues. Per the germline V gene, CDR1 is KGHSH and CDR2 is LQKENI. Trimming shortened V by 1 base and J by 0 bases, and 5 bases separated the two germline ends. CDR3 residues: CASSPRGSTDTQYF. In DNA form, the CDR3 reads TGTGCCAGCTCACCACGCGGGAGCACAGATACGCAGTATTTT.

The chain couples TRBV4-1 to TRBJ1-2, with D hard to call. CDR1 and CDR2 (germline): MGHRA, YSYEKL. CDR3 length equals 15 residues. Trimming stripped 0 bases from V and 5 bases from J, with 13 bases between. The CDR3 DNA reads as TGCGCCAGCAGCCAAGATAAGACGAACCTATATGGCTACACCTTC. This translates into CASSQDKTNLYGYTF.

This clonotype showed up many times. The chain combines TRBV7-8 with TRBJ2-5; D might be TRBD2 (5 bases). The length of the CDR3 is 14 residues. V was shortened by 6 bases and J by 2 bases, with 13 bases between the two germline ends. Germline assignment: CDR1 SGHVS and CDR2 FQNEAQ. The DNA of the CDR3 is TGTGCCAGCAGGCAGAGGCGAGGGCAAGAGACCCAGTACTTC. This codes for CASRQRRGQETQYF.

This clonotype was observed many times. The CDR3 reads CASSLLAGQNEQYF. The CDR3 DNA sequence: TGTGCCAGCAGCCTACTAGCGGGGCAGAACGAGCAGTACTTC. This rearrangement joins TRBV12-3 or TRBV12-4 to TRBJ2-7, with TRBD2 matching over 10 bases. The CDR3 extends over 14 amino acids. The trim removed 6 bases at V and 5 bases at J, leaving 7 bases unmatched.

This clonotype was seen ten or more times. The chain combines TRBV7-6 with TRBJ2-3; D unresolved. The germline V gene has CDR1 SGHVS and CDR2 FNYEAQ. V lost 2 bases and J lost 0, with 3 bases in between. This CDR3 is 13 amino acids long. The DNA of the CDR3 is TGTGCCAGCAGCTTACATAGCACAGATACGCAGTATTTT. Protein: CASSLHSTDTQYF.

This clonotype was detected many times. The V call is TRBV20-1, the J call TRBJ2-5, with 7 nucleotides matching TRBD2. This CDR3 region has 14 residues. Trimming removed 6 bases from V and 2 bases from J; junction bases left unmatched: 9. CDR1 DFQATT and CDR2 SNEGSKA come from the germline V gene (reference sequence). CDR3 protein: CSAPSGIRQETQYF. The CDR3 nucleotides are TGCAGTGCCCCCAGCGGGATCAGACAAGAGACCCAGTACTTC.